This TCR beta chain appears in the sequencing data of a study of CD8+CD57+ T cells in acquired aplastic anemia. Using genomic DNA as the template, TCR beta VDJ and CDR3 profiling was carried out. TCRdb passed the reads through MiXCR, listing each CDR3 protein once. The sample records 75,000 to 80,000 distinct CDR3 sequences, 70% being singletons. The CDR3 runs 12 residues. The V gene lost 6 bases and the J gene lost 6 bases, with 8 bases spanning the gap. Germline lookup yields CDR1 ENHRY and CDR2 SYGVKD. Patients chosen for sequencing had CD8+CD57+ cells that had expanded, as shown by flow cytometry. Patients, without exception, had severe acquired aplastic anemia. This clonotype turned up a few times.

The sample taken for sequencing was sorted CD4+, CD8+, or CD8+CD57+ T cells (not recorded which) from PBMCs. The sequence came from a human donor with aplastic anemia. The rearrangement joins TRBV10-3 to TRBJ2-2; no clear D. The CDR3 loop is CAISRRAGELFF. CDR3 DNA sequence: TGTGCCATCAGCCGCCGGGCCGGGGAGCTGTTTTTT.